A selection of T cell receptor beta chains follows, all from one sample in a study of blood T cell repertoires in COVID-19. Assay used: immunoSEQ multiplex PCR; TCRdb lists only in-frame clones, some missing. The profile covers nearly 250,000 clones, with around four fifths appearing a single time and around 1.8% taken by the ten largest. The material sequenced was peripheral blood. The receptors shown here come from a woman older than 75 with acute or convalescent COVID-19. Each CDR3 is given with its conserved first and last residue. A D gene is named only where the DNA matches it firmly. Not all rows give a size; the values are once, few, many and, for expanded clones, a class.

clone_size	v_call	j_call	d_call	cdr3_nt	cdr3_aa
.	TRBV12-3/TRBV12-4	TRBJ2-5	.	TGTGCCAGCAGTTTAAGGAGAGAGGAGACCCAGTACTTC	CASSLRREETQYF
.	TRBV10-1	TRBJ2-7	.	TGCGCCGGGACCCCGGGACACCACTACGAGCAGTACTTC	CAGTPGHHYEQYF
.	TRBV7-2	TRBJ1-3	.	TGTGCCAGCAGCACCACTAGGATAGGAACTGGAAACACCATATATTTT	CASSTTRIGTGNTIYF
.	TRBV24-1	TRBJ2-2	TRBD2	TGTGCCACCAGTGCTCTAGCGGGAGCGTTCGGGGAGCTGTTTTTT	CATSALAGAFGELFF
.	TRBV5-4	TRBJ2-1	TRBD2	TGTGCCAGCAGCACCCCCGGGACTAGCGTCAATGAGCAGTTCTTC	CASSTPGTSVNEQFF
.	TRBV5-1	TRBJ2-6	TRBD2	TGCGCCAGCGATCCGAGCGGAGCGGGAGTAGGTGGGGCCAACGTCCTGACTTTC	CASDPSGAGVGGANVLTF
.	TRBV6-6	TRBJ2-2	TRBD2	TGTGCCAGCAGTTACGGGACTAGCATTAACACCGGGGAGCTGTTTTTT	CASSYGTSINTGELFF
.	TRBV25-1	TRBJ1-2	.	TGTGCCAGCGATGGGCCTATCGGGGTAAACTATGGCTACACCTTC	CASDGPIGVNYGYTF
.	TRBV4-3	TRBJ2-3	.	TGCGCCAGCAGCCAAGATTTAGCTTCAGATACGCAGTATTTT	CASSQDLASDTQYF
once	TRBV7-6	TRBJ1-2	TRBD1	TGTGCCAGCAGCTTAGACCAACAGGGGAGGTATGGCTACACCTTC	CASSLDQQGRYGYTF
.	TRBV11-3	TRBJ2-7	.	TGTGCCAGCAGCTTAGCCAGGTACAGCGAGCAGTACTTC	CASSLARYSEQYF
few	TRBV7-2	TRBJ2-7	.	TGTGCCAGCAGCTTTCGAACACAGGGTGTGGGGCAGTACTTC	CASSFRTQGVGQYF
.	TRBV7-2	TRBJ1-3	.	TGTGCCAGCAGCTTACGGGTGGCTGGAAACACCATATATTTT	CASSLRVAGNTIYF
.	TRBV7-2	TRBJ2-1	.	TGTGCCAGCAGCCGCGGGGGCCCACAAACCTACAATGAGCAGTTCTTC	CASSRGGPQTYNEQFF
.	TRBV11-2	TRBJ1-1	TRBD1	TGTGCCAGCAGCTTAGATCTTCGGGGACAGGGTTTGAACACTGAAGCTTTCTTT	CASSLDLRGQGLNTEAFF
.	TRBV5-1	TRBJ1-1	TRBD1	TGCGCCAGCAGCTTTTTGGCAGGGGGCGCCCGGACTGAAGCTTTCTTT	CASSFLAGGARTEAFF
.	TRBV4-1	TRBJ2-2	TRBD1	TGCGCCAGCAGCCAAGACAGGGACAGGGGAGACGGGGGCGGGGAGCTGTTTTTT	CASSQDRDRGDGGGELFF
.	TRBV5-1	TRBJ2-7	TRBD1	TGCGCCAGCAGCTTGGCCCCGACAGGGGGTAGCGAGCAGTACTTC	CASSLAPTGGSEQYF
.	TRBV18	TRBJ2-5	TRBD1	TGTGCCAGCTCACACGACAGGGGAGGAGAGACCCAGTACTTC	CASSHDRGGETQYF
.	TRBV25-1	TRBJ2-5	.	TGTGCCAGCAGTGCAGCGGCAGCTCGGGCCCAGGAGACCCAGTACTTC	CASSAAAARAQETQYF
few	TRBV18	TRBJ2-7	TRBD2	TGTGCCAGCTCACCGGGACTAGCATCGGACGAGCAGTACTTC	CASSPGLASDEQYF
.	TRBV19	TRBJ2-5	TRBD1	TGTGCCAGTAGCCCGGGACAGTGGGACCAAGAGACCCAGTACTTC	CASSPGQWDQETQYF
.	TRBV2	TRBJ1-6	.	TGTGCCAGCAGTGAGGAGGGAGGCTGGACACCCCTCCACTTT	CASSEEGGWTPLHF
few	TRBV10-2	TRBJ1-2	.	TGCGCCAGCAGTGAGTCTGGGGCCTATGGCTACACCTTC	CASSESGAYGYTF
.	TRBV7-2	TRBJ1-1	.	TGTGCCAGCAGCTTAGTACGGGTAGGGAGCAACACTGAAGCTTTCTTT	CASSLVRVGSNTEAFF
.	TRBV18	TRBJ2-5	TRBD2	TGTGCCAGCTCCCGGCGGACTAGCGGAGGTCAAGAGACCCAGTACTTC	CASSRRTSGGQETQYF
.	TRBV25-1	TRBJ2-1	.	TGTGCCAGCAGTGATCACTACGTGAACAATGAGCAGTTCTTC	CASSDHYVNNEQFF
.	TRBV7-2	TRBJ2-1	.	TGTGCCAGCAGCTTAGAAGGCGGCGTAAAGCAGTTCTTC	CASSLEGGVKQFF
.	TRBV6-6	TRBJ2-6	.	TGTGCCAGCAGACCAGACGGGAGTGGGGCCAACGTCCTGACTTTC	CASRPDGSGANVLTF
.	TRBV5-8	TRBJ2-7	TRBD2	TGTGCCAGCAGCTTGGGAAGGACTAGCGGGGTCAACGAGCAGTACTTC	CASSLGRTSGVNEQYF
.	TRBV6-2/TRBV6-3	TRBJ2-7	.	TGTGCCAGCAGTTCCCCCTTTCCGCAACAGGGCTCCTGGGGCGAGCAGTACTTC	CASSSPFPQQGSWGEQYF
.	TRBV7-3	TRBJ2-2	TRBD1	TGTGCCAGCAGCGACAGGGTTGCCGGGGAGCTGTTTTTT	CASSDRVAGELFF
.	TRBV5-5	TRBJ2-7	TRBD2	TGTGCCAGCAGCTTGTCGGCTAGCGGGACCTACGAGCAGTACTTC	CASSLSASGTYEQYF
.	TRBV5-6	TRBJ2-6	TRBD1	TGTGCCAGCAGCGCCTTGATGACAGGGGCCGGGGCCAACGTCCTGACTTTC	CASSALMTGAGANVLTF
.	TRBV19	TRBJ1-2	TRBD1	TGTGCCAGTAGTATCGGACAGGGTCCCTATGGCTACACCTTC	CASSIGQGPYGYTF
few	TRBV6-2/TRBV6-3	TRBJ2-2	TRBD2	TGTGCCAGCAGTATCCCTAGCGGGAGATGGACCGGGGAGCTGTTTTTT	CASSIPSGRWTGELFF
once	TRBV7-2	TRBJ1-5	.	TGTGCCAGCAGCTTAGGGTGGCAGGGCAGTCAGCCCCAGCATTTT	CASSLGWQGSQPQHF
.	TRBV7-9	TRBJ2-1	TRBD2	TGTGCCAGCAGCGCTAGTCAAACTAGCGGGAAGGTCGGTGAGCAGTTCTTC	CASSASQTSGKVGEQFF
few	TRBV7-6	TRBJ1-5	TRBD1	TGTGCCAGCAGCTTAGAGACAGGGGGCGGCAATCAGCCCCAGCATTTT	CASSLETGGGNQPQHF
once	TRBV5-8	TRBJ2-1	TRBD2	TGTGCCAGCAGCGCGGGGAGCGGGAGGGCCAGGAATGAGCAGTTCTTC	CASSAGSGRARNEQFF
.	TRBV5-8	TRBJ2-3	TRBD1	TGTGCCAGCAGCCCCGGGACAGGGGGGCTCAGCACAGATACGCAGTATTTT	CASSPGTGGLSTDTQYF
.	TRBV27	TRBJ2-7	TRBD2	TGTGCCAGCAGCCGAAGCCTCCGACTAGCGGGGGTTTCCTACGAGCAGTACTTC	CASSRSLRLAGVSYEQYF
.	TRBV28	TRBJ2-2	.	TGTGCCAGCAGTCCCTTAGCGGAGCCATCAGCCGGGGAGCTGTTTTTT	CASSPLAEPSAGELFF
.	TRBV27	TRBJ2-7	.	TGTGCCAGCAGTTTAAATTTGATGACAGCGAATTCCTACGAGCAGTACTTC	CASSLNLMTANSYEQYF
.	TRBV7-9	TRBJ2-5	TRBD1	TGTGCCAGCAGCTGGACAGGGAGTACCGAGACCCAGTACTTC	CASSWTGSTETQYF